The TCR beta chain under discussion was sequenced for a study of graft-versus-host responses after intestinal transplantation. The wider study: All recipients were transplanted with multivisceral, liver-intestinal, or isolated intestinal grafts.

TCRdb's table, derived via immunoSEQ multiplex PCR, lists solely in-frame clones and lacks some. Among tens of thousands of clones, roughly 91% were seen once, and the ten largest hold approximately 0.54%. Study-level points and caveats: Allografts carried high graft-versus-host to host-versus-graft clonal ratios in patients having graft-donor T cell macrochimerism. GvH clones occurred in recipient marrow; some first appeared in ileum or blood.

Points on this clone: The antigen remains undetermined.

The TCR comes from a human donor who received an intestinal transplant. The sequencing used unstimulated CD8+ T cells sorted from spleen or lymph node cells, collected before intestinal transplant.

In nucleotides, the CDR3 is TGCGCCAGCAGCCCCGCCCAGACAGGGAACGGGGAAAAACTGTTTTTT. It translates to CASSPAQTGNGEKLFF. V gene TRBV4-1 combines with J gene TRBJ1-4, with 7 positions matching TRBD1. J gave up 8 bases and V 4 bases, and 13 bases lay outside the gene matches. Germline assignment: CDR1 MGHRA and CDR2 YSYEKL. This CDR3 spans 16 amino acids.